This T cell receptor beta chain was identified during a study of blood T cell repertoires in COVID-19. Original processing notes: Estimated nucleated cell counts came from reference gene primer amplification. The repertoire was sequenced with immunoSEQ multiplex PCR; TCRdb's copy has only in-frame clones and lacks some. V, J and clone size derive from that table, while D and trimming were established from the DNA sequence. The sample carries 30,000 to 45,000 clones, 60% to 85% recorded once. The clonotype originates from a man between 60 and 75 years old with active COVID-19. Material for sequencing was peripheral blood.

CDR3 amino acids: CASSLLATAGNTIYF. The CDR3 DNA sequence: TGTGCCAGCAGCTTATTGGCAACCGCCGGAAACACCATATATTTT. V usage is TRBV7-8 and J usage is TRBJ1-3; unclear D gene. CDR1 is SGHVS and CDR2 is FQNEAQ in the germline V gene. V was shortened by 2 bases and J by 4 bases, with 12 bases between the two germline ends. The CDR3 sequence is 15 residues long.